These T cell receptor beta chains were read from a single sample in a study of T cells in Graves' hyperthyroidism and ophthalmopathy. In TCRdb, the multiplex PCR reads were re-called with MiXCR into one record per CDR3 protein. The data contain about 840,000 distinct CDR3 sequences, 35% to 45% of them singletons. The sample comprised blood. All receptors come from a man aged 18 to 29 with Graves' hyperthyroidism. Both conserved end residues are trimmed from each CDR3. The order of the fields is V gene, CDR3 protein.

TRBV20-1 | SFGGREAF
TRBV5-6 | ASSLGRGAKAF
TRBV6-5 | ASSYSGGEEY
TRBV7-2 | ASSPNPAGHEQY
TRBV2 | ASSGIGRTSTTNEKLF
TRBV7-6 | ASSLASVRETQY
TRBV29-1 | SVVGSGANVLT
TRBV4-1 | ASSHPFVGPGELF
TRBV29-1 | SVATGVGGETQY
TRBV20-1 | SARVAGAGSNQPQH
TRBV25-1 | ASSEWGAGKETQY
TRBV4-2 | ASSHGDYQETQY
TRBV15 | ATSRGGESDGYT
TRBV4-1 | ASSQALRPGYT
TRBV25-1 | ASSVPGQRHGYT
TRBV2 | ASRKNGEVTGELF
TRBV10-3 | ASSGLKRGGLETQY
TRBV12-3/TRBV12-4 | ASSLGQGGT
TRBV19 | ASSMALAGSSGANVLT
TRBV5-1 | ASSIRGGANVLT
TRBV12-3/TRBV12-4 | ASSFDPLETQY
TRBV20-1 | SARDLAAKTGELF
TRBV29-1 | SVVNRDYGYT
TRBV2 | ASRKTSSSSKTQY
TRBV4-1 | ASSVGQSVLTLY
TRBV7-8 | ASSPLGGSGRAKYEQY